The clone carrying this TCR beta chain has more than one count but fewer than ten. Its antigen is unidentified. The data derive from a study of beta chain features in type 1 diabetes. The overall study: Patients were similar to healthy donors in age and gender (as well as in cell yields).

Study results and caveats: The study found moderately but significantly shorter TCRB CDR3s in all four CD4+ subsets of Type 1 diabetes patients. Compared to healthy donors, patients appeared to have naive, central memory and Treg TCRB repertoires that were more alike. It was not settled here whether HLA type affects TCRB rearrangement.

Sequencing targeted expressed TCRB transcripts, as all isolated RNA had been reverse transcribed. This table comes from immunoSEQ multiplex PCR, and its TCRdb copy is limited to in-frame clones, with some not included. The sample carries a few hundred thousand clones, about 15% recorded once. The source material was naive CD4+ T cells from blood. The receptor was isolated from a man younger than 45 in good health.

CDR3 residues: CSVDDGTNTGELFF. The CDR3 DNA reads as TGCAGCGTTGATGATGGGACGAACACCGGGGAGCTGTTTTTT. V and J are TRBV29-1 and TRBJ2-2; no reliable D call. CDR1 SQVTM and CDR2 ANQGSEA come from the germline V gene. CDR3 length: 14 residues. V lost 3 bases and J lost 0, with 8 bases in between.